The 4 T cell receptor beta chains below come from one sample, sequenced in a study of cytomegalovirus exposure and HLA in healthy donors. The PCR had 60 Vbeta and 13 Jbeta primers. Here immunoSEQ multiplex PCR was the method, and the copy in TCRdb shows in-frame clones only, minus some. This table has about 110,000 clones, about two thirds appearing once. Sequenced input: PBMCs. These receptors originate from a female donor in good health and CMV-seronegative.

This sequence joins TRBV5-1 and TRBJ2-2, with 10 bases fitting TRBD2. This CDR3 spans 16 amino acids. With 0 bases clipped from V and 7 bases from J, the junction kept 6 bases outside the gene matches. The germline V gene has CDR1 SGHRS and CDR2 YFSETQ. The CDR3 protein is CASSLEASGSGGELFF. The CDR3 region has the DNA TGCGCCAGCAGCTTGGAGGCTAGCGGGAGTGGCGGGGAGCTGTTTTTT.

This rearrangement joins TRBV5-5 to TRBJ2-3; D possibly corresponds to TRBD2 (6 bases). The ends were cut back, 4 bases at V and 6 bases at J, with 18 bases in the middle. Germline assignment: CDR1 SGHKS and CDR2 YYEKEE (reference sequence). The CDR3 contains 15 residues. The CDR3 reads CASSPRGLGGDTQYF. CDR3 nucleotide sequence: TGTGCCAGCAGCCCGCGGGGACTTGGGGGGGATACGCAGTATTTT.

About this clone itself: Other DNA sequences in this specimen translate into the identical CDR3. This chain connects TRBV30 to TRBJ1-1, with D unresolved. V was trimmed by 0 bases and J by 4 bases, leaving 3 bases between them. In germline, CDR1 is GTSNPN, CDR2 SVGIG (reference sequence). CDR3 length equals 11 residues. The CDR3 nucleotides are TGTGCCTGGAGTGTACTCACTGAAGCTTTCTTT. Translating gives CAWSVLTEAFF.

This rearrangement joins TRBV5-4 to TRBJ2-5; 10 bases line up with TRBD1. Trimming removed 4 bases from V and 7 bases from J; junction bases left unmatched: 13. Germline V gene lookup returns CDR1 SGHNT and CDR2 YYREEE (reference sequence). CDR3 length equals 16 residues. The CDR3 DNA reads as TGTGCCAGCAGCATGAACCGGGACAGGGGTGGGGGGACCCAGTACTTC. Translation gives CASSMNRDRGGGTQYF.